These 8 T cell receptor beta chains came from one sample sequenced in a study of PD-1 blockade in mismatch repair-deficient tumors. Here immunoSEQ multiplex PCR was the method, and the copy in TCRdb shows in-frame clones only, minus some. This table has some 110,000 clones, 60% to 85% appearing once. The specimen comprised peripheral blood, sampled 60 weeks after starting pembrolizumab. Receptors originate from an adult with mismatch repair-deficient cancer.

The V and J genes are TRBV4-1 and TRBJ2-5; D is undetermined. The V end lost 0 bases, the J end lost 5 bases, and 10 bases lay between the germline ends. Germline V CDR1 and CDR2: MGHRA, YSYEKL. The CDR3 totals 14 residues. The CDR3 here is CASSQDLMVETQYF. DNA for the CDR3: TGCGCCAGCAGCCAAGATCTGATGGTCGAGACCCAGTACTTC.

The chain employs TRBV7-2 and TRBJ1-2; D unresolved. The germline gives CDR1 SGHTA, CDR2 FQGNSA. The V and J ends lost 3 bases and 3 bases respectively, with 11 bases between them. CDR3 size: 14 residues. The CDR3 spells CASSFRSEDYGYTF. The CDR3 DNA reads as TGTGCCAGCAGCTTTCGAAGCGAAGACTATGGCTACACCTTC.

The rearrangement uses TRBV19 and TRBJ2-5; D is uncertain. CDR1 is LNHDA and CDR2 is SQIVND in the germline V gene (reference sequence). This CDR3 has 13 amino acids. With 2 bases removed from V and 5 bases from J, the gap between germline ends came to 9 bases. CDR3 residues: CASSILGGETQYF. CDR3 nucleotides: TGTGCCAGTAGTATACTGGGTGGGGAGACCCAGTACTTC. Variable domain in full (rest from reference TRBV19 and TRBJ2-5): DGGITQSPKYLFRKEGQNVTLSCEQNLNHDAMYWYRQDPGQGLRLIYYSQIVNDFQKGDIAEGYSVSREKKESFPLTVTSAQKNPTAFYLCASSILGGETQYFGPGTRLLVL.

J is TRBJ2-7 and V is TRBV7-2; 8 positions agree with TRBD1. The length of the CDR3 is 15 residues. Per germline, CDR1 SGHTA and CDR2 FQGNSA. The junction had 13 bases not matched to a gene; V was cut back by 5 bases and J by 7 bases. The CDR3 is CASSRPSQGANEQYF. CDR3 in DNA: TGTGCCAGCAGCCGTCCTAGTCAGGGGGCTAATGAGCAGTACTTC.

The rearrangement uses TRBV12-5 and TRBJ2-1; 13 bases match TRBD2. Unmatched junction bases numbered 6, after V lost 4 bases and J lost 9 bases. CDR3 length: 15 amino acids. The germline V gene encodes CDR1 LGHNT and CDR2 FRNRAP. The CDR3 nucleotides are TGTGCTAGTGGTTCTTGGACTAGCGGGAGACGTGAGCAGTTCTTC. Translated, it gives CASGSWTSGRREQFF.

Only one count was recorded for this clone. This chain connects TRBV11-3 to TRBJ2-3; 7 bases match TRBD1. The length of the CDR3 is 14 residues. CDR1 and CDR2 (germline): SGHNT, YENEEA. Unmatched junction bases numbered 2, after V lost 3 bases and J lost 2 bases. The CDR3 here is CASSLGQNTDTQYF. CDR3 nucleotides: TGTGCCAGCAGCTTGGGACAGAACACAGATACGCAGTATTTT.

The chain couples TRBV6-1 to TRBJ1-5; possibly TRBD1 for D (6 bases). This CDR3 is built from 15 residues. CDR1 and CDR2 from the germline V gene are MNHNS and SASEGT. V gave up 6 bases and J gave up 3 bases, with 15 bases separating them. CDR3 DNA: TGTGCCAGCAGACCCACAGGGACTTACAATCAGCCCCAGCATTTT. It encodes CASRPTGTYNQPQHF.

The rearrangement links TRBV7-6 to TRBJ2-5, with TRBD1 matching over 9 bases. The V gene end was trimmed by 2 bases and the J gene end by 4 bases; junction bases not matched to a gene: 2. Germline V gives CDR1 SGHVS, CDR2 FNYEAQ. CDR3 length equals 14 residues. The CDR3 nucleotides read TGTGCCAGCAGCTTATGGACAGGGGCAGAGACCCAGTACTTC. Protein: CASSLWTGAETQYF.